This T cell receptor (beta chain) was obtained from a study of T cell responses to AZD1222 COVID-19 vaccine. Repertoires were generated with immunoSEQ multiplex PCR, while TCRdb's copy carries only in-frame clones and drops some. Of 100,000 to 120,000 clones in the sample, about 91% were seen once. As for this clone: An end of the junction differs from the germline gene, which may be a read error.

This CDR3 is 14 amino acids long. Germline V CDR1 and CDR2: LGHNA, YSLEER. The sample consisted of peripheral blood, taken 28 days after the second AZD1222 dose. The chain combines TRBV4-3 with TRBJ2-1; D perhaps matches TRBD2 (5 bases). This TCR was recovered from an adult who received the AZD1222 COVID-19 vaccine. The CDR3 spells CASSQGRGYNEQFF. The DNA of the CDR3 is TGCGCCAGCAGTCAAGGGCGCGGGTACAATGAGCAGTTCTTC.